This T cell receptor (beta chain) comes out of a study of blood T cell repertoires in COVID-19. Study at large: Both acute and convalescent COVID-19 samples were obtained from the United States, Italy and Spain. PBMCs, B-cell-depleted T cells, or T cells provided the cDNA or gDNA that made up the material.

TCRdb's table, derived via immunoSEQ multiplex PCR, lists solely in-frame clones and lacks some. In the table there are 95,000 to 150,000 clones, around 88% of which are singletons. The J segment lost 7 bases and the V segment lost 2 bases, leaving 17 bases of the junction unmatched. The CDR3 length is 18 residues. Per germline, CDR1 SGHVS and CDR2 FQNEAQ. The sample comprised peripheral blood. The chain employs TRBV7-8 and TRBJ1-5; the match to TRBD1 covers 7 bases. The sequence derives from a woman in her forties or fifties with active or convalescent COVID-19. CDR3 nucleotide sequence: TGTGCCAGCAGCTTATTTCCCCCCCGACAGGGACGAGACCAGCCCCAGCATTTT. Its translation is CASSLFPPRQGRDQPQHF.